This T cell receptor beta chain originates from a study of PD-1 blockade in classical Hodgkin lymphoma. Study outcomes and limitations: Baseline diversity in complete responders resembled that of newly diagnosed patients. A reduction in baseline TCR diversity was reportedly seen in newly diagnosed patients relative to healthy donors.

Germline lookup yields CDR1 SGHRS and CDR2 YFSETQ. Deletions cut 3 bases from V and 3 bases from J, with 8 bases between. CDR3 length: 13 residues. Profiled with immunoSEQ multiplex PCR; TCRdb holds only in-frame clones, not every one. The table records under 80,000 clones, about two thirds of them present only once. With respect to this clone: What it binds is not known.

Autologous stem cell transplantation was followed by relapse in every patient, and brentuximab vedotin exposure varied. Best outcomes ranged across complete response, partial response and progressive disease. J is TRBJ2-3 and V is TRBV5-1, with D hard to call. Sample: peripheral blood mononuclear cells (PBMCs), taken before the second cycle of nivolumab. The sequence came from a human donor with classical Hodgkin lymphoma. DNA for the CDR3: TGCGCCAGCAGCTGGGTTGAGACAGATACGCAGTATTTT. Translated: CASSWVETDTQYF.